Below are 18 T cell receptor beta chains sequenced from a single sample in a study of T cells in Graves' hyperthyroidism and ophthalmopathy. Amplification yielded TCR beta CDR3 regions, with RNA transcripts as the source. The TCR CDR3 first-round RT-PCR relied on the HTBI primer set. TCRdb re-derived calls from the multiplex PCR reads in MiXCR, one entry per CDR3 protein. The data hold 500,000 to 650,000 distinct CDR3 sequences, with approximately 49% observed a single time. Material for sequencing was peripheral blood or thyroid tissue (not recorded which). Receptor source: an adult woman with Graves' disease, either hyperthyroidism or ophthalmopathy (not recorded which).

The genes are TRBV5-1 and TRBJ2-7, with 7 bases fitting TRBD1. Germline assignment: CDR1 SGHRS and CDR2 YFSETQ. CDR3 length: 14 amino acids. Trimming cost V 0 bases and J 5 bases; bases outside gene matches: 5. The CDR3 region has the DNA TGCGCCAGCAGCTTGGGAGGCCAGGGGGACGAGCAGTACTTC. This codes for CASSLGGQGDEQYF.

This clonotype has just a few counts. The V and J genes are TRBV28 and TRBJ1-1, with 7 nucleotides matching TRBD1. This CDR3 region has 15 residues. Losses at the gene ends were 8 bases for V and 1 base for J; bases not matched to a gene: 10. CDR1 and CDR2 from the germline V gene are MDHEN and SYDVKM. The CDR3 nucleotides are TGTGCCAGCGAAACACGGACAGGCCCGAACACTGAAGCTTTCTTT. Translation: CASETRTGPNTEAFF.

The table lists this clonotype with many counts. The chain couples TRBV7-9 to TRBJ1-4; a weak D match, TRBD1 (6 bases). The V gene lost 6 bases and the J gene lost 5 bases, with 10 bases spanning the gap. This CDR3 is 13 amino acids long. CDR1 is SEHNR, CDR2 FQNEAQ, per germline (reference sequence). The CDR3 loop reads CASSQGINEKLFF. The CDR3 bases are TGTGCCAGCAGTCAGGGGATAAATGAAAAACTGTTTTTT. Filled out from reference TRBV7-9 and TRBJ1-4, the complete variable domain reads DTGVSQNPRHKITKRGQNVTFRCDPISEHNRLYWYRQTLGQGPEFLTYFQNEAQLEKSRLLSDRFSAERPKGSFSTLEIQRTEQGDSAMYLCASSQGINEKLFFGSGTQLSVL.

CDR3 coding DNA: TGTGCTAGCCCGGGACTAGCTGCCTACGAGCAGTACTTC. Translation: CASPGLAAYEQYF. The chain recombines TRBV25-1 with TRBJ2-7; TRBD2 aligns across 9 bases. CDR3 length: 13 residues. CDR1 and CDR2 from the germline V gene are MGHDK and SYGVNS.

The J gene is TRBJ1-1, the V gene TRBV14, with D maybe TRBD1 (5 bases). The CDR3 is 15 residues long. Germline V gene lookup returns CDR1 SGHDN and CDR2 FVKESK. V was pared by 4 bases and J by 5 bases, with 17 bases between. The CDR3 here is CASSPLGGDVTEAFF. As DNA, the CDR3 is TGTGCCAGCAGCCCACTCGGGGGAGATGTAACTGAAGCTTTCTTT.

The chain employs TRBV7-2 and TRBJ1-1, with D uncertain. CDR1 SGHTA and CDR2 FQGNSA come from the germline V gene. The CDR3 consists of 14 residues. V was cut by 0 bases and J by 2 bases, with 7 bases left in between. The CDR3 sequence: CASSLAGHNTEAFF. In DNA form, the CDR3 reads TGTGCCAGCAGCTTAGCAGGGCACAACACTGAAGCTTTCTTT.

This clonotype was counted between two and nine times. The V call is TRBV20-1, the J call TRBJ1-6; the match to TRBD1 covers 9 bases. The CDR3 contains 13 residues. J gave up 10 bases and V 5 bases, and 6 bases lay outside the gene matches. Germline loops: CDR1 DFQATT, CDR2 SNEGSKA (reference sequence). CDR3 amino acids: CSARGQGTSPLHF. The CDR3 coding sequence is TGCAGTGCTCGAGGACAGGGGACCTCACCCCTCCACTTT.

The table lists this clonotype with a count of one. The chain recombines TRBV20-1 with TRBJ1-2; 9 bases are a match to TRBD1. Germline trimming cut 6 bases from V and 10 bases from J; bases unmatched to any gene: 3. The CDR3 contains 10 residues. CDR1 is DFQATT and CDR2 is SNEGSKA in the germline V gene (reference sequence). The CDR3 reads CSARTGVYTF. The DNA of the CDR3 is TGCAGTGCAAGGACAGGGGTCTACACCTTC.

This clonotype was seen ten or more times. V usage is TRBV20-1 and J usage is TRBJ1-1; 11 positions match TRBD1. V dropped 2 bases and J dropped 5; count of bases not matched to a gene: 4. The germline CDR1 and CDR2 sequences are DFQATT and SNEGSKA (reference sequence). The CDR3 totals 14 residues. The CDR3 bases are TGCAGTGCTAGACGGGGACAGGGGGGAACTGAAGCTTTCTTT. This gives the protein CSARRGQGGTEAFF.

This chain joins TRBV7-9 and TRBJ1-5; perhaps TRBD1 as D (5 bases). Germline V gives CDR1 SEHNR, CDR2 FQNEAQ (reference sequence). V dropped 6 bases and J dropped 6 bases, with 12 bases sitting between them. The CDR3 runs 13 residues. The CDR3 region has the DNA TGTGCCAGCAGTCAGGGTCCCGGTCAGCCCCAGCATTTT. This codes for CASSQGPGQPQHF.

The rearrangement uses TRBV12-3 or TRBV12-4 and TRBJ2-7; D unresolved. Trimming left V 5 bases short and J 6 bases short, with 20 bases between. The CDR3 has 15 residues. The CDR3 DNA is TGTGCCAGCAGTCTAATGACACCTGCTTCAGGCGAGCAGTACTTC. Encoded protein: CASSLMTPASGEQYF.

The chain is built from TRBV29-1 and TRBJ1-1; possibly TRBD1 for D (5 bases). The CDR3 is made up of 12 amino acids. Trimming stripped 1 base from V and 8 bases from J, with 11 bases between. Germline V gene data show CDR1 as SQVTM and CDR2 as ANQGSEA. CDR3: CSVEGGGAEAFF. The CDR3 coding sequence is TGCAGCGTTGAAGGGGGAGGGGCCGAAGCTTTCTTT.

V is TRBV2 and J is TRBJ2-5; the D gene is possibly TRBD2 (7 bases). The CDR3 runs to 14 residues. Trimming took 8 bases from V and 4 from J, leaving 17 bases between them. In germline, CDR1 is SNHLY, CDR2 FYNNEI. The CDR3 DNA is TGTGCCAGCGGGGGGGGGGCGACAAGAGAGACCCAGTACTTC. Amino acids: CASGGGATRETQYF.

This chain uses TRBV6-1 with TRBJ2-7, with D perhaps TRBD1 (7 bases). The V end lost 5 bases, the J end lost 4 bases, and 21 bases lay between the germline ends. Germline V gene data show CDR1 as MNHNS and CDR2 as SASEGT. The CDR3 loop spans 16 amino acids. The CDR3 DNA sequence: TGTGCCAGCAGTCTCCCGAGATTAGCAGGGGGGTACGAGCAGTACTTC. Amino acid sequence: CASSLPRLAGGYEQYF.

This clonotype was recorded at least ten times. This chain connects TRBV7-2 to TRBJ1-1; D call uncertain. The CDR3 sequence is 16 residues long. V was trimmed by 5 bases and J by 1 base, leaving 17 bases between them. Germline V gene lookup returns CDR1 SGHTA and CDR2 FQGNSA. The CDR3 region is CASSGRMQSPNTEAFF. In DNA form, the CDR3 reads TGTGCCAGCAGCGGAAGAATGCAGTCACCGAACACTGAAGCTTTCTTT.

This clonotype was seen at least ten times. This chain uses TRBV11-2 with TRBJ1-1; tentative D call: TRBD1 (5 bases). The CDR3 covers 14 residues. Trimming removed 5 bases from V and 9 bases from J, with 19 bases in between. The germline V gene encodes CDR1 SGHAT and CDR2 FQNNGV. The CDR3 sequence is CASSPPGLKLQAFF. CDR3 bases: TGTGCCAGCAGCCCTCCGGGACTCAAGTTACAAGCTTTCTTT.

The chain has TRBV7-9 and TRBJ2-7; 12 bases match TRBD2. J gave up 3 bases and V 7 bases, and 13 bases lay outside the gene matches. CDR3 length equals 17 residues. Germline CDR1 is SEHNR and CDR2 is FQNEAQ (reference sequence). This CDR3 reads CASTPGLAGGIYYEQYF. The CDR3 bases are TGTGCCAGCACCCCCGGGCTAGCGGGAGGGATCTACTACGAGCAGTACTTC.

The chain joins TRBV11-2 to TRBJ2-7; a possible D gene is TRBD1 (5 bases). Between the trimmed V and J ends, which lost 11 bases and 0 bases, there was a span of 8 bases. The CDR3 runs 11 residues. CDR1 and CDR2 from the germline V gene are SGHAT and FQNNGV. The CDR3 region is CAYGASYEQYF. CDR3 bases: TGTGCCTATGGGGCCTCCTACGAGCAGTACTTC.